These 16 T cell receptor beta chains were all obtained from the same sample, sequenced in a study of shared clonotypes between healthy human individuals. Clones were read by immunoSEQ multiplex PCR, and TCRdb kept only the in-frame ones, dropping some. The data show hundreds of thousands of clones, about two thirds seen once. The source material was memory CD4+ T cells sorted from blood. Subset specified: CD45RA-negative fraction. These receptors originate from a woman aged 30 to 39 in good health.

The CDR3, as DNA: TGTGCCAGCAGCGTTGGAACCGGGACTAGGGAGACCCAGTACTTC. Translated, it gives CASSVGTGTRETQYF. The chain couples TRBV5-5 to TRBJ2-5, with 8 positions matching TRBD2. This CDR3 spans 15 amino acids. The germline V gene has CDR1 SGHKS and CDR2 YYEKEE (reference sequence). V shed 4 bases, J shed 5 bases, and the junction held 10 bases outside the gene matches.

This chain joins TRBV28 and TRBJ1-3; TRBD1 might be the D (6 bases). The CDR3 totals 16 residues. Trimming cost V 3 bases and J 0 bases, with 12 bases left between them. Germline values: CDR1 MDHEN, CDR2 SYDVKM. The CDR3 DNA sequence: TGTGCCAGCAGTTTTGGACAGCAAATCTCTGGAAACACCATATATTTT. Protein: CASSFGQQISGNTIYF.

The chain couples TRBV2 to TRBJ2-7, with TRBD1 matching over 8 bases. The CDR3 length is 14 residues. Looked up from germline, CDR1 is SNHLY and CDR2 is FYNNEI. V gave up 4 bases and J gave up 2 bases; unmatched junction bases: 4. The CDR3, as DNA: TGTGCCAGCAGTGTGGACAGGGCCACCTACGAGCAGTACTTC. Protein product: CASSVDRATYEQYF.

The chain has TRBV7-3 and TRBJ2-1, with 7 bases that match TRBD2. V was pared by 2 bases and J by 8 bases, with 6 bases of the junction left unmatched. The CDR3 totals 14 residues. The germline V gene encodes CDR1 SGHTA and CDR2 FQGTGA. The DNA for the CDR3 is TGTGCCAGCAGCTTAGGCACTAGCGTGGATGAGCAGTTCTTC. Amino acid sequence: CASSLGTSVDEQFF.

This clone occurred many times. V and J are TRBV29-1 and TRBJ2-7, with 10 positions matching TRBD2. With V trimmed by 1 base and J by 0 bases, 6 bases remained unmatched. Germline CDR1 and CDR2: SQVTM and ANQGSEA. CDR3 length: 16 amino acids. The CDR3 is CSVEGPSGRASYEQYF. CDR3 DNA: TGCAGCGTTGAAGGGCCTAGCGGGAGAGCCTCCTACGAGCAGTACTTC.

This chain uses TRBV5-1 with TRBJ2-7; maybe TRBD2 (6 bases). V lost 7 bases, J lost 0 bases, and 14 bases lay in between. CDR1 is SGHRS and CDR2 is YFSETQ in the germline V gene. The CDR3 length is 14 residues. CDR3 nucleotides: TGCGCCAGCGCCCCCGGAGGGAACTCCTACGAGCAGTACTTC. Protein: CASAPGGNSYEQYF.

The sample holds one count of this clone. The V gene is TRBV23-1, the J gene TRBJ2-2; D possibly corresponds to TRBD1 (6 bases). TRBV23-1 is an ORF; its function is uncertain. The CDR3 has 15 amino acids. Between the trimmed V and J ends, which lost 8 bases and 6 bases, there was a span of 19 bases. The CDR3 bases are TGCGCCAGCCCACGGGGACAAGATCACGCCGGGGAGCTGTTTTTT. It encodes CASPRGQDHAGELFF.

The chain carries TRBV7-2 and TRBJ2-1; 11 nucleotides agree with TRBD2. The CDR3 sequence is 18 residues long. CDR1 SGHTA and CDR2 FQGNSA come from the germline V gene. V dropped 2 bases and J dropped 4; count of bases not matched to a gene: 10. Here the CDR3 reads CASSLRSGRAPFYNEQFF. The CDR3 nucleotides read TGTGCCAGCAGCTTACGTAGCGGGAGGGCCCCGTTTTACAATGAGCAGTTCTTC.

The J gene is TRBJ2-3, the V gene TRBV5-1; D gene uncertain. The germline V and J ends were trimmed by 0 bases and 4 bases, with 12 bases remaining between them. This CDR3 spans 15 amino acids. Germline CDR1 reads SGHRS; CDR2 reads YFSETQ. The CDR3 is CASSLDGQSADTQYF. In DNA form, the CDR3 reads TGCGCCAGCAGCTTGGATGGTCAGTCGGCAGATACGCAGTATTTT.

Only a few counts were recorded for this clone. The J gene is TRBJ1-5, the V gene TRBV30, with D uncertain. Germline V gene sequence: CDR1 GTSNPN, CDR2 SVGIG (reference sequence). V was pared by 1 base and J by 1 base, with 14 bases between. The CDR3 has 16 residues. DNA for the CDR3: TGTGCCTGGAGTGGCGACGGGTTTGCAAGCAATCAGCCCCAGCATTTT. It encodes CAWSGDGFASNQPQHF.

The chain uses TRBV28 and TRBJ2-7; 13 positions agree with TRBD2. Looked up from germline, CDR1 is MDHEN and CDR2 is SYDVKM. V gave up 6 bases and J gave up 7 bases; unmatched junction bases: 12. This CDR3 comprises 16 residues. The DNA for the CDR3 is TGTGCCAGCAGCCTCTCGACTAGCGGGAGGCCGGGTGAGCAGTACTTC. The encoded protein is CASSLSTSGRPGEQYF.

This chain joins TRBV5-1 and TRBJ2-1; the D is unclear. V gave up 3 bases and J gave up 6 bases, with 10 bases separating them. This CDR3 is built from 13 residues. Germline V gene lookup returns CDR1 SGHRS and CDR2 YFSETQ. The CDR3 bases are TGCGCCAGCAGCTCTGGAAATGGCAATGAGCAGTTCTTC. Translating gives CASSSGNGNEQFF. The full variable domain, rest sourced from reference TRBV5-1 and TRBJ2-1, is KAGVTQTPRYLIKTRGQQVTLSCSPISGHRSVSWYQQTPGQGLQFLFEYFSETQRNKGNFPGRFSGRQFSNSRSEMNVSTLELGDSALYLCASSSGNGNEQFFGPGTRLTVL.

This clone was seen a handful of times. The rearrangement links TRBV5-6 to TRBJ2-7, with TRBD2 matching over 14 bases. The V gene end was trimmed by 7 bases and the J gene end by 5 bases; junction bases not matched to a gene: 5. The CDR3 spans 14 residues. Germline assignment: CDR1 SGHDT and CDR2 YYEEEE. The CDR3 reads CASAGLAGVHEQYF. CDR3 coding DNA: TGTGCCAGCGCGGGACTAGCGGGAGTTCACGAGCAGTACTTC.

Only a few counts were recorded for this clone. The rearrangement joins TRBV9 to TRBJ1-3; unclear D gene. Per the germline V gene, CDR1 is SGDLS and CDR2 is YYNGEE. The CDR3 extends over 15 amino acids. With 0 bases removed from V and 4 bases from J, the gap between germline ends came to 11 bases. The CDR3 DNA reads as TGTGCCAGCAGCGTAGGTGCTGCCGGGGGAAACACCATATATTTT. This codes for CASSVGAAGGNTIYF.

About this clone: The sample carries other DNA sequences with the same CDR3. CDR3 DNA: TGTGCCAGTAGTAAGACAGAGGATCAGCCCCAGCATTTT. Translating gives CASSKTEDQPQHF. The chain couples TRBV19 to TRBJ1-5; TRBD1 is a possible D gene (5 bases). Germline CDR1 reads LNHDA; CDR2 reads SQIVND (reference sequence). With 4 bases removed from V and 5 bases from J, the gap between germline ends came to 9 bases. This CDR3 has 13 amino acids.

This clone was picked up one time. The chain combines TRBV5-1 with TRBJ2-7, with D maybe TRBD2 (7 bases). V lost 4 bases, J lost 3 bases, and 14 bases lay in between. Germline V lookup: CDR1 SGHRS, CDR2 YFSETQ. The CDR3 loop spans 14 amino acids. Here the CDR3 reads CASSPGGQGYEQYF. The CDR3 DNA is TGCGCCAGCAGCCCCGGGGGGCAGGGCTACGAGCAGTACTTC.